The clone carrying this T cell receptor (beta chain) was counted at least ten times. The sample originates from a study of Graves' ophthalmopathy and Graves' hyperthyroidism. The CDR3 loop spans 14 amino acids. Trimming shortened V by 4 bases and J by 11 bases, and 20 bases separated the two germline ends. Per the germline V gene, CDR1 is MGHRA and CDR2 is YSYEKL. RNA transcripts yielded amplified TCR beta CDR3 regions. A first-round RT-PCR used HTBI primers, followed by a second-round multiplex PCR. Each CDR3 protein gets one entry after TCRdb re-called the multiplex PCR reads with MiXCR. Among approximately 210,000 distinct CDR3 sequences listed, about 32% were seen once.

Sample: peripheral blood. The clonotype was recovered from a man aged 45-65 years with Graves' ophthalmopathy. J is TRBJ1-1 and V is TRBV4-1; D perhaps matches TRBD1 (6 bases). CDR3 DNA: TGCGCCAGCAGCCCAAGAGGGGGGGGCAGCCATGCTTTCTTT. Residues: CASSPRGGGSHAFF.